This entry features one TCR beta chain sequence. This sample is part of a study of blood T cell repertoires in COVID-19. Overall study: Material from acute and convalescent COVID-19 was sourced from the United States, Italy and Spain. T cells, B-cell-depleted T cells, or PBMCs supplied cDNA or gDNA.

Data came from immunoSEQ multiplex PCR; TCRdb stores just in-frame clones and leaves some out. The profile shows about 120,000 clones, 85% to 90% of them singletons. CDR3 size: 17 residues. V shed 6 bases, J shed 6 bases, and the junction held 14 bases outside the gene matches. Looked up from germline, CDR1 is LNHDA and CDR2 is SQIVND (reference sequence). Sequencing was carried out using peripheral blood. The rearrangement joins TRBV19 to TRBJ1-5; 10 nucleotides agree with TRBD1. This clonotype was obtained from a human donor with acute or convalescent COVID-19. The donor label of this sample is uncertain. The CDR3 loop is CASRRDRGAGNFQPQHF. The CDR3 coding sequence is TGTGCCAGTAGGCGGGACAGGGGAGCGGGGAACTTTCAGCCCCAGCATTTT.